This is a list of T cell receptor beta chains from one sample in a study of cytomegalovirus exposure and HLA in healthy donors. Produced via immunoSEQ multiplex PCR; TCRdb's table is partial and in-frame only. The sample contains about 140,000 clones, roughly 66% of which appear only once. Sequencing was done on a sample of PBMCs. The receptors originated from a woman aged 60-75 years in good health and CMV-seronegative. Both conserved end residues are part of each CDR3. D genes are given only for firm matches. For some rows the clone size is stated as once, few or many, or as a class when expanded; others skip it.

J	D	V	size	CDR3	DNA
TRBJ2-7	TRBD2	TRBV2	NA	CATGTSGSYEQYF	TGTGCCACCGGGACTAGCGGGTCCTACGAGCAGTACTTC
TRBJ2-1	TRBD2	TRBV9	few	CASSPGTSGGEQFF	TGTGCCAGCAGCCCAGGGACTAGTGGCGGTGAGCAGTTCTTC
TRBJ2-7	NA	TRBV5-5	NA	CASSLNREQYF	TGTGCCAGCAGCTTGAATCGTGAGCAGTACTTC
TRBJ2-7	TRBD1	TRBV10-3	few	CAIKGTGGFEQYF	TGTGCCATCAAGGGGACAGGGGGCTTCGAGCAGTACTTC
TRBJ2-7	NA	TRBV28	few	CASISGTPPYEQYF	TGTGCCAGCATCTCCGGGACACCTCCCTACGAGCAGTACTTC
TRBJ2-7	TRBD2	TRBV7-2	NA	CASRIAGSYEQYF	TGTGCCAGCAGAATAGCGGGGTCCTACGAGCAGTACTTC
TRBJ2-2	NA	TRBV9	few	CASSPRHSTGELFF	TGTGCCAGCAGCCCCCGACACTCCACCGGGGAGCTGTTTTTT
TRBJ2-7	TRBD2	TRBV30	NA	CAWSVVAGGLHEQYF	TGTGCCTGGAGTGTAGTAGCGGGAGGTCTCCACGAGCAGTACTTC
TRBJ2-5	TRBD2	TRBV6-5	NA	CASSLLAAGLETQYF	TGTGCCAGCAGCTTACTAGCGGCCGGGTTAGAGACCCAGTACTTC
TRBJ1-5	TRBD1	TRBV29-1	NA	CSVEQGANQPQHF	TGCAGCGTTGAACAGGGGGCGAATCAGCCCCAGCATTTT
TRBJ2-4	NA	TRBV21-1	once	CAREYASIQYF	TGTGCCAGGGAATACGCTAGCATTCAGTACTTC
TRBJ2-7	NA	TRBV6-5	once	CASSYPGRYEQYF	TGTGCCAGCAGTTACCCAGGGAGGTACGAGCAGTACTTC
TRBJ1-2	NA	TRBV28	few	CASSPQGKSSRGYTF	TGTGCCAGCAGTCCCCAGGGTAAGAGTTCGAGAGGCTACACCTTC
TRBJ2-2	NA	TRBV15	few	CATSRGLGELFF	TGTGCCACCAGCAGAGGTCTTGGGGAGCTGTTTTTT
TRBJ1-1	NA	TRBV7-2	NA	CASSPQRRRAEAFF	TGTGCCAGCAGCCCCCAAAGGCGCAGGGCTGAAGCTTTCTTT
TRBJ1-5	NA	TRBV19	NA	CASSTTGGSRQPQHF	TGTGCCAGTAGCACCACGGGGGGTTCTCGGCAGCCCCAGCATTTT
TRBJ1-2	NA	TRBV6-5	few	CASTNGEGYTF	TGTGCCAGCACCAACGGGGAAGGCTACACCTTC
TRBJ1-6	NA	TRBV28	NA	CASTPPRGPLHF	TGTGCCAGCACCCCTCCCCGGGGTCCCCTCCACTTT
TRBJ2-1	TRBD1	TRBV27	NA	CASSPITGTGLFNEQFF	TGTGCCAGCAGTCCCATAACCGGGACAGGCCTTTTCAATGAGCAGTTCTTC
TRBJ1-5	TRBD1	TRBV7-9	NA	CASSSGTGGIQPQHF	TGTGCCAGCAGCTCCGGGACAGGGGGCATTCAGCCCCAGCATTTT
TRBJ2-2	NA	TRBV5-4	few	CASSLEGANTGELFF	TGTGCCAGCAGCTTGGAGGGGGCGAACACCGGGGAGCTGTTTTTT
TRBJ2-1	NA	TRBV19	NA	CASDMGPPNEQFF	TGTGCCAGTGATATGGGCCCCCCCAATGAGCAGTTCTTC
TRBJ2-2	NA	TRBV11-1	NA	CASSPGVTGELFF	TGTGCCAGCAGCCCAGGTGTTACCGGGGAGCTGTTTTTT
TRBJ2-2	NA	TRBV9	few	CASKQGPNTGELFF	TGTGCCAGCAAACAGGGCCCGAACACCGGGGAGCTGTTTTTT
TRBJ2-3	NA	TRBV18	once	CASSPPSSGTDTQYF	TGTGCCAGCTCACCACCGTCTAGCGGCACAGATACGCAGTATTTT
TRBJ2-3	TRBD1	TRBV18	NA	CASSPKDRGTDTQYF	TGTGCCAGCTCACCGAAGGACAGGGGAACAGATACGCAGTATTTT
TRBJ2-2	TRBD1	TRBV29-1	NA	CSTWTGKNTGELFF	TGCAGCACCTGGACAGGGAAGAACACCGGGGAGCTGTTTTTT
TRBJ2-1	TRBD2	TRBV13	NA	CASSLGGGAYNEQFF	TGTGCCAGCAGCTTAGGCGGGGGGGCTTACAATGAGCAGTTCTTC
TRBJ1-1	NA	TRBV2	NA	CASGGGWEAFF	TGTGCCAGCGGGGGGGGATGGGAAGCTTTCTTT
TRBJ2-2	NA	TRBV28	few	CASSFPLLGGGELFF	TGTGCCAGCAGTTTCCCTCTTTTGGGGGGCGGGGAGCTGTTTTTT
TRBJ2-5	TRBD1	TRBV5-6	NA	CASSPPGQGGETQYF	TGTGCCAGCAGCCCTCCTGGACAGGGGGGAGAGACCCAGTACTTC
TRBJ2-7	TRBD1	TRBV6-1	NA	CASLGQQSYEQHF	TGTGCCAGCCTGGGACAGCAATCCTACGAGCAGCACTTC
TRBJ2-7	TRBD1	TRBV11-1	NA	CASSQTGGDYEQYF	TGTGCCAGCAGCCAAACAGGGGGAGACTACGAGCAGTACTTC
TRBJ1-1	NA	TRBV10-2	NA	CASSTLGGTEAFF	TGCGCCAGCAGTACTCTGGGGGGCACTGAAGCTTTCTTT
TRBJ2-5	TRBD2	TRBV7-8	NA	CASSERGGSETQYF	TGTGCCAGCAGCGAGCGGGGGGGCTCAGAGACCCAGTACTTC
TRBJ2-1	NA	TRBV11-3	NA	CASSSLTSGNEQFF	TGTGCCAGCAGCTCCTTGACCAGCGGCAATGAGCAGTTCTTC
TRBJ1-2	NA	TRBV9	NA	CASSDSHYGYTF	TGTGCCAGCAGTGACTCCCACTATGGCTACACCTTC
TRBJ2-7	NA	TRBV5-4	few	CASRPGLGIYEQYF	TGTGCCAGCAGGCCGGGACTGGGGATCTACGAGCAGTACTTC
TRBJ1-6	TRBD1	TRBV7-9	NA	CASSAGQGENSPLHF	TGTGCCAGCAGCGCGGGACAGGGAGAAAATTCACCCCTCCACTTT
TRBJ2-7	NA	TRBV5-1	NA	CASSLGPEQYF	TGCGCCAGCAGCTTGGGGCCAGAGCAGTACTTC
TRBJ1-4	NA	TRBV9	NA	CASSQAGVVGEKLFF	TGTGCCAGCAGCCAGGCGGGGGTGGTAGGGGAAAAACTGTTTTTT
TRBJ2-5	NA	TRBV5-4	NA	CASSFYSGQPGETQYF	TGTGCCAGCAGCTTCTATTCTGGGCAACCTGGGGAGACCCAGTACTTC
TRBJ1-2	NA	TRBV6-5	NA	CASTPAGAGYGYTF	TGTGCCAGCACCCCGGCGGGGGCGGGCTATGGCTACACCTTC
TRBJ2-6	NA	TRBV4-3	NA	CASSQEIRSAGANVLTF	TGCGCCAGCAGCCAAGAAATTAGATCGGCTGGGGCCAACGTCCTGACTTTC
TRBJ1-1	TRBD1	TRBV19	NA	CASSAGQGGGEAFF	TGTGCCAGTAGTGCGGGACAGGGAGGGGGTGAAGCTTTCTTT
TRBJ2-5	NA	TRBV28	NA	CASSSLDRYQETQYF	TGTGCCAGCAGTTCCCTTGACAGGTACCAAGAGACCCAGTACTTC
TRBJ2-4	NA	TRBV11-2	NA	CASSFDGTQLQYF	TGTGCCAGCAGCTTTGACGGGACACAGCTTCAGTACTTC
TRBJ1-1	NA	TRBV7-9	NA	CASSLETGTNTEAFF	TGTGCCAGCAGCTTAGAAACAGGTACGAACACTGAAGCTTTCTTT
TRBJ2-2	TRBD2	TRBV7-9	NA	CASSPGLAGGDTGELFF	TGTGCCAGCAGCCCGGGACTAGCGGGGGGTGACACCGGGGAGCTGTTTTTT
TRBJ2-1	NA	TRBV5-1	NA	CASSLDRNNEQFF	TGCGCCAGCAGCTTGGACAGAAACAATGAGCAGTTCTTC
TRBJ2-3	TRBD2	TRBV7-2	NA	CASSFASGRRTDTQYF	TGTGCCAGCAGCTTCGCTAGCGGGAGGCGCACAGATACGCAGTATTTT
TRBJ1-2	TRBD1	TRBV7-9	NA	CATKGQNYGYTF	TGTGCCACCAAGGGACAGAACTATGGCTACACCTTC
TRBJ1-2	NA	TRBV29-1	NA	CSVESPGSRGYTF	TGCAGCGTTGAATCACCCGGGAGCCGGGGCTACACCTTC
TRBJ1-2	TRBD1	TRBV10-3	NA	CATQTDRASSGYTF	TGTGCCACACAAACGGACAGGGCTTCCTCTGGCTACACCTTC
TRBJ1-4	NA	TRBV19	NA	CASSILDRNEKLFF	TGTGCCAGTAGTATCCTCGACAGGAATGAAAAACTGTTTTTT
TRBJ2-2	NA	TRBV21-1	NA	CASSKVGGGTGELFF	NA
TRBJ2-3	TRBD2	TRBV7-2	NA	CASSTSGALGDTQYF	TGTGCCAGCAGCACTAGCGGGGCCCTGGGAGATACGCAGTATTTT